The 5 T cell receptor beta chains below were found in one sample sequenced in a study of early stage breast cancer tumors (dated by TCRdb to 2017 to 2019). Libraries were built with the immunoSEQ multiplex PCR assay. The table comes from immuneACCESS by way of TCRdb, which keeps in-frame sequences with V and J called. Part of the clones is missing from these tables; in studies checked, under half for an unresolved V gene and the rest for unknown reasons. The sample yields about 28,000 clones; 75% to 85% were counted once. The biggest ten clones account for approximately 12% of the sample. The sample consisted of blood. The origin of the receptors is a person between 55 and 70 years old with breast cancer.

The count of this clone is one. The rearrangement uses TRBV28 and TRBJ2-5; tentative D call: TRBD1 (5 bases). The CDR3 loop spans 18 amino acids. The germline gives CDR1 MDHEN, CDR2 SYDVKM. The V end lost 6 bases, the J end lost 3 bases, and 26 bases lay between the germline ends. Here the CDR3 DNA reads TGTGCCAGCAGCGGCAGGGTGCCCAAACCCTCCTTCGAAGAGACCCAGTACTTC. Translating it yields CASSGRVPKPSFEETQYF.

The sample holds a few counts of this clone. The chain joins TRBV7-8 to TRBJ2-3; D might be TRBD2 (6 bases). The germline gives CDR1 SGHVS, CDR2 FQNEAQ. CDR3 length: 14 amino acids. Trimming stripped 1 base from V and 4 bases from J, with 9 bases between. This CDR3 reads CASSLVGGPDTQYF. For the CDR3, the DNA is TGTGCCAGCAGCTTAGTCGGGGGTCCAGATACGCAGTATTTT.

This clone has a handful of counts. The chain is built from TRBV7-2 and TRBJ2-5, with 8 bases that match TRBD1. After removal of 5 bases from V and 5 bases from J, the junction contained 16 bases not matched to a gene. The germline V gene has CDR1 SGHTA and CDR2 FQGNSA. The CDR3 consists of 17 residues. As DNA, the CDR3 is TGTGCCAGCAGCGCCCATTCACCGGGGACAGGTGGGGAGACCCAGTACTTC. This gives the protein CASSAHSPGTGGETQYF. Based on the CDR3 plus reference TRBV7-2 and TRBJ2-5, the full variable domain is GAGVSQSPSNKVTEKGKDVELRCDPISGHTALYWYRQSLGQGLEFLIYFQGNSAPDKSGLPSDRFSAERTGGSVSTLTIQRTQQEDSAVYLCASSAHSPGTGGETQYFGPGTRLLVL.

This clone was seen a few times. The chain couples TRBV19 to TRBJ2-5; 11 bases line up with TRBD2. CDR3 length: 16 residues. J was trimmed by 5 bases and V by 1 base; bases with no gene match: 6. Per the germline V gene, CDR1 is LNHDA and CDR2 is SQIVND (reference sequence). For the CDR3, the DNA is TGTGCCAGTAGTATAGGACTAGCGGGAATCTTGGAGACCCAGTACTTC. Protein: CASSIGLAGILETQYF. The complete variable domain, with remaining parts taken from reference TRBV19 and TRBJ2-5, reads DGGITQSPKYLFRKEGQNVTLSCEQNLNHDAMYWYRQDPGQGLRLIYYSQIVNDFQKGDIAEGYSVSREKKESFPLTVTSAQKNPTAFYLCASSIGLAGILETQYFGPGTRLLVL.

This chain links TRBV13 with TRBJ2-7; no reliable D call. Trimming cost V 3 bases and J 1 base, with 7 bases left between them. The CDR3 sequence is 13 residues long. In germline, CDR1 is PRHDT, CDR2 FYEKMQ (reference sequence). The CDR3 DNA follows: TGTGCCAGCAGCTTCGATCTATCCTACGAGCAGTACTTC. It encodes CASSFDLSYEQYF.